This is a list of T cell receptor beta chains from one sample in a study of human T cells and chemical hapten exposure. TCRdb used MiXCR to reprocess the RACE reads, holding one entry per CDR3 protein. The sample comprises approximately 260,000 distinct CDR3 sequences, over 7.5% of which are singletons, and 0.9% to 1.5% rests with the top ten. This specimen was whole blood, taken in connection with sensitization to the hapten diphenylcyclopropenone (DPC). The receptors shown here come from a man younger than 35 with alopecia areata. Some clones in this sample may be carry-over from other donors' samples. The CDR3 runs from the conserved cysteine through the conserved F or W. D genes are given only for firm matches. The size entry is marked missing in some rows and otherwise reads once, few, many or a size class.

D | J | size | length | V | DNA | CDR3
NA | TRBJ1-6 | NA | 16 | TRBV4-3 | TGCGCCAGCAGCCAAGAAGGTCGGCCCTATAATTCACCCCTCCACTTT | CASSQEGRPYNSPLHF
TRBD1 | TRBJ1-2 | few | 15 | TRBV6-2/TRBV6-3 | TGTGCCAGCAGCCGGGACAGCCTTCTTATCTATGGCTACACCTTC | CASSRDSLLIYGYTF
NA | TRBJ1-2 | NA | 15 | TRBV5-6 | TGTGCCAGCAGGACCCGAGACTCGGGCATATTTGGCTACACCTTC | CASRTRDSGIFGYTF
TRBD2 | TRBJ2-1 | many | 19 | TRBV4-2 | TGTGCCAGCAGCCAGGGCCTAGCGGGGGCCCGAGGGTCCTACAATGAGCAGTTCTTC | CASSQGLAGARGSYNEQFF
NA | TRBJ2-6 | NA | 15 | TRBV6-4 | TGTGCCAGCAGTGACGGGGGATCTGGGGCCAACGTCCTGACTTTC | CASSDGGSGANVLTF
NA | TRBJ1-2 | few | 15 | TRBV5-5 | TGTGCCAGCAGCTTGGGGCCACTTGACAGCTATGGCTACACCTTC | CASSLGPLDSYGYTF
NA | TRBJ1-1 | few | 14 | TRBV29-1 | TGCAGCGTTAACCCGGGACGGATGAACACTGAAGCTTTCTTT | CSVNPGRMNTEAFF
TRBD1 | TRBJ1-6 | many | 14 | TRBV2 | TGTGCCAGCAGGGGACAGGGGGAAAGGTCACCCCTCCACTTT | CASRGQGERSPLHF
TRBD1 | TRBJ1-1 | few | 14 | TRBV6-5 | TGTGCCAGCAACAGAGGGACAGGTAACACTGAAGCTTTCTTT | CASNRGTGNTEAFF
NA | TRBJ1-5 | many | 15 | TRBV7-3 | TGTGCCAGCAGCTTAAGCAAGTCGGGGAATCAGCCCCAGCATTTT | CASSLSKSGNQPQHF
TRBD1 | TRBJ2-5 | many | 13 | TRBV12-3/TRBV12-4 | TGTGCCAGCAAAGGGGGCCCACGAGAGACCCAGTACTTC | CASKGGPRETQYF
NA | TRBJ2-2 | NA | 13 | TRBV6-5 | TGTGCCAGCAGTTCCAGGTGGTCCGGGGAGCTGTTTTTT | CASSSRWSGELFF
NA | TRBJ1-1 | few | 11 | TRBV12-3/TRBV12-4 | TGTGCCAGCAGAACGACATATGAAGCTTTCTTT | CASRTTYEAFF